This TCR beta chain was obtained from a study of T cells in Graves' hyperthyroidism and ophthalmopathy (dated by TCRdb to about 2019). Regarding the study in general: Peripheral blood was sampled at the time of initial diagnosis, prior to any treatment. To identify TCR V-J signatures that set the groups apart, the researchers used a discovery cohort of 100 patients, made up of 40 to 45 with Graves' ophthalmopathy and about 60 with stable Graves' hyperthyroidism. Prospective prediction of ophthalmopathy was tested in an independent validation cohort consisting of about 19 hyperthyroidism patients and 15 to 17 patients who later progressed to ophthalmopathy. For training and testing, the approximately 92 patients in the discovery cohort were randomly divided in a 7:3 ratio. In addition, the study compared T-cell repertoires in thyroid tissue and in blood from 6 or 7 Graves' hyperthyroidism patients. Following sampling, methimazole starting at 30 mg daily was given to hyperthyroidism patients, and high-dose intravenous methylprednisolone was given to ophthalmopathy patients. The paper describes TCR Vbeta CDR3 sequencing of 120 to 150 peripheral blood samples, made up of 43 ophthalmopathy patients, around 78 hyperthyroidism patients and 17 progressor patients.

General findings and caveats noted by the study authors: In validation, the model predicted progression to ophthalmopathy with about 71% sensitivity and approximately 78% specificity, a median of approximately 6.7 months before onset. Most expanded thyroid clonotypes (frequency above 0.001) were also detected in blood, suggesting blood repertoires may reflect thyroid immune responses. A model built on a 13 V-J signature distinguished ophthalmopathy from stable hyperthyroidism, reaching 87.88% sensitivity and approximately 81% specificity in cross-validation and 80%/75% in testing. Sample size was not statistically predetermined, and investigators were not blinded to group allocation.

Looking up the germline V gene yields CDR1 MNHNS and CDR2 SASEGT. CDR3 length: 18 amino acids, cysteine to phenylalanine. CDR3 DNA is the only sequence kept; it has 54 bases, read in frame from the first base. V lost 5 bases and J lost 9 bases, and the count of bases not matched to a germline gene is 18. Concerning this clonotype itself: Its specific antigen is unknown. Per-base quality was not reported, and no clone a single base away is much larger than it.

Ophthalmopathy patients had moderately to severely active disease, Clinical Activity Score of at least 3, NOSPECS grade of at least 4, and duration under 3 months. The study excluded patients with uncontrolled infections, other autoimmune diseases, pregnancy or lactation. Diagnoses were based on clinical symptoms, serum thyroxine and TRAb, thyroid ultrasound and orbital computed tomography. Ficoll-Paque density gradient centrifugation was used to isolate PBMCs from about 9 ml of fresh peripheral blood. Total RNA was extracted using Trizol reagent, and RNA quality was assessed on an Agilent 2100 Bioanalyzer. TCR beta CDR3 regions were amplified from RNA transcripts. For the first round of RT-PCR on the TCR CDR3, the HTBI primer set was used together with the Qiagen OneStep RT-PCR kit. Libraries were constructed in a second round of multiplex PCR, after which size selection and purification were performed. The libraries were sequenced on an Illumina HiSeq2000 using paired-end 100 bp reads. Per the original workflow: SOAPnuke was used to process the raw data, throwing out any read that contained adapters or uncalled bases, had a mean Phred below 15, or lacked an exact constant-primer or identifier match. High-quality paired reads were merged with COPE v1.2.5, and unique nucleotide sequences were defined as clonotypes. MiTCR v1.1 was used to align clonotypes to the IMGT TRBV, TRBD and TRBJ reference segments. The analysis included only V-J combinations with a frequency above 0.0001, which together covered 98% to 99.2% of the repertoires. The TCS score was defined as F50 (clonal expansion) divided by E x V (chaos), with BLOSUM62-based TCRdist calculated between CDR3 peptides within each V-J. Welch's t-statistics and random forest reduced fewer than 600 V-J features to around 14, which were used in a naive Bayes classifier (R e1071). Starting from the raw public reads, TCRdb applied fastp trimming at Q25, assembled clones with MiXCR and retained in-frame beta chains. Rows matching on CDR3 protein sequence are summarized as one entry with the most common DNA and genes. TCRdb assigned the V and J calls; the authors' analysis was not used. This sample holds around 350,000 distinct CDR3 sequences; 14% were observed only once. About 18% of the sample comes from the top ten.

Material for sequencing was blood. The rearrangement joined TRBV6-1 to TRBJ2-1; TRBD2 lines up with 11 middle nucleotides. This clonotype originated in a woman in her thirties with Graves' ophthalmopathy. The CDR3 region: CASSNLAGGHPRSFEQFF. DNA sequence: TGTGCCAGCAGTAATCTAGCGGGGGGCCATCCCAGATCTTTTGAGCAGTTCTTC.